The following is a TCR beta chain sequence with its context. Its antigen is unidentified. Germline CDR1 MGHRA, CDR2 YSYEKL. V was pared by 4 bases and J by 0 bases, with 12 bases between. This CDR3 has 15 amino acids. The PCR made use of 60 Vbeta and 13 Jbeta primers. Sequencing used immunoSEQ multiplex PCR; TCRdb keeps in-frame clones, though not all of them. This sample's table reports tens of thousands of clones. The data are from a study of cytomegalovirus exposure and HLA in healthy donors. Study-level results: For TCR beta chains, V- and J-gene trimming was later linked to a missense DCLRE1C variant. The study had only CMV serostatus as immune exposure information. The study listed around 150 cytomegalovirus-associated TCR beta chains.

Sequencing was carried out using PBMCs. The TCR comes from a woman aged 25 to 45 in good health and CMV-seronegative. The chain employs TRBV4-1 and TRBJ1-2; D might be TRBD1 (6 bases). This CDR3 reads CASSRDRLTNYGYTF. CDR3 DNA sequence: TGCGCCAGCAGCCGAGACAGGCTCACTAACTATGGCTACACCTTC.